This TCR beta chain was sequenced during a study of cytomegalovirus exposure and HLA in healthy donors. In this sample, this clone turned up a few times. V shed 7 bases and J 5 bases; nucleotides not matched to a gene: 9. In germline, CDR1 is MNHNY, CDR2 SVGAGI (reference sequence). There are 15 residues in the CDR3. The PCR used 60 Vbeta and 13 Jbeta primers. Profiling relied on immunoSEQ multiplex PCR, and the TCRdb table lists in-frame clones only, not all of them. The sample has about 220,000 clones; about 80% are singletons. The rearrangement joins TRBV6-6 to TRBJ1-5; TRBD1 matches 9 bases. The origin of this receptor is a man aged 35 to 55 in good health and CMV-seropositive. The sample was PBMCs. In nucleotides, the CDR3 is TGTGCCAGCATCCGGGACAGGGTTACGGATCAGCCCCAGCATTTT. Its translation is CASIRDRVTDQPQHF.